Given below is one T cell receptor beta chain in context. What it recognizes is unknown. TCRdb's copy holds only in-frame clones and misses some; the assay was immunoSEQ multiplex PCR. The table includes about 89,000 clones, more than 75% detected once. This sample is part of a study of identifying expanded T cells in peripheral blood. Regarding the study as a whole: Over about two and four weeks, about 15 and 18 clones changed, versus roughly 1.2 between replicates. Across healthy donors, higher total template counts meant significantly greater roughly two-week count variance.

During the collection period, no donor immune events like infections were recorded. CDR1 is MNHNY and CDR2 is SVGAGI in the germline V gene (reference sequence). The V and J ends lost 2 bases and 1 base respectively, with 13 bases between them. The CDR3 sequence is 16 residues long. The chain joins TRBV6-6 to TRBJ2-3; maybe TRBD1 (6 bases). This clonotype was sampled from a person between 18 and 75 years old in good health. The specimen was blood. The CDR3: CASSYMGAGGTDTQYF. The DNA for the CDR3 is TGTGCCAGCAGTTACATGGGGGCAGGGGGCACAGATACGCAGTATTTT.